This T cell receptor (beta chain) was observed in a study of cytomegalovirus exposure and HLA in healthy donors. The PCR was carried out with 60 Vbeta primers and 13 Jbeta primers. Measured with immunoSEQ multiplex PCR; TCRdb has only the in-frame clones, and not every one. The repertoire holds nearly 110,000 clones, with 60% to 85% as singletons. The CDR3 has 17 amino acids. The ends were cut back, 0 bases at V and 2 bases at J, with 11 bases in the middle. Looked up from germline, CDR1 is LGHNA and CDR2 is YSLEER. This clone has just a few counts. The source material was PBMCs. The chain employs TRBV4-3 and TRBJ2-6; D unclear. This TCR came from a male donor in good health and CMV-seropositive. CDR3 loop: CASSQDRYSPGANVLTF. DNA for the CDR3: TGCGCCAGCAGCCAAGACAGGTACTCGCCTGGGGCCAACGTCCTGACTTTC.